This TCR beta chain was identified in a study of cytomegalovirus exposure and HLA in healthy donors. Notes on this clone: Its target is unknown.

The PCR ran on 60 Vbeta and 13 Jbeta primers. As originally analysed: In a later analysis, around 12 million of approximately 80 million unique beta chains occurred in at least two donors. Only in-frame clones appear in the TCRdb table, and some are missing; sequencing was by immunoSEQ multiplex PCR. Clone size and V and J calls were adopted from that table, with D and trimming inferred from the DNA. The table includes over 150,000 clones, around 64% detected once. Study results and caveats: Presence/absence analyses supposed approximately even sequencing depth among donors.

Looked up from germline, CDR1 is SGHDT and CDR2 is YYEEEE. V lost 1 base and J lost 0, with 14 bases in between. The CDR3 sequence is 17 residues long. Sequenced sample: PBMCs. The V and J genes are TRBV5-6 and TRBJ1-3; D may be TRBD1 (5 bases). This TCR was recovered from a woman in her twenties or thirties in good health and CMV-seronegative. CDR3 region: CASSLSRATFSGNTIYF. The CDR3, as DNA: TGTGCCAGCAGCTTGTCCAGGGCCACTTTCTCTGGAAACACCATATATTTT.